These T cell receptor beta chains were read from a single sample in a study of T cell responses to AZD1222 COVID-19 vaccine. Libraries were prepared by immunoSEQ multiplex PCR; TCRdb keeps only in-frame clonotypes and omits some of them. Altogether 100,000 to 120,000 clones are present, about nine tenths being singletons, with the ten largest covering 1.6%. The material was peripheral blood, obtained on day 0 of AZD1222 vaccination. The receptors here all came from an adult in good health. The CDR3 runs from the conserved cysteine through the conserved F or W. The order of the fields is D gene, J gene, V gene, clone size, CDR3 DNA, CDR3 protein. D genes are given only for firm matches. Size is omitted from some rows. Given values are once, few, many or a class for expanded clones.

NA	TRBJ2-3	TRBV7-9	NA	TGTGCCAGCAGCTTAGGGGGTACGCAGTATTTT	CASSLGGTQYF
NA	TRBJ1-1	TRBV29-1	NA	TGCAGCGTTGGATTGAACACTGAAGCTTTCTTT	CSVGLNTEAFF
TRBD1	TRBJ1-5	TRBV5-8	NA	TGTGCCAGCAGCTCGCCCGACAGGGATCAGCCCCAGCATTTT	CASSSPDRDQPQHF
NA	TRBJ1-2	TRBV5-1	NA	TGCGCCAGCAGCTTACAGGGTCTCCTGGTGGGGGGCTATGGCTACACCTTC	CASSLQGLLVGGYGYTF
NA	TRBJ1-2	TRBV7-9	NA	TGTGCCAGCATCGAAGGGGACACTGGCTATGGCTACACCTTC	CASIEGDTGYGYTF
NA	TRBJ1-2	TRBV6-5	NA	TGTGCCACCATAACGGGACGGGACTATGGCTACACCTTC	CATITGRDYGYTF
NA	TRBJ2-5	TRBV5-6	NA	TGTGCCAGCAGCTTGGGCCCGGGGAGCGAGACCCAGTACTTC	CASSLGPGSETQYF
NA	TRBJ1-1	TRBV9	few	TGTGCCAGCAGCGTATCTTCGACAGCCCGATCTGTTGTAGGGAACACTGAAGCTTTCTTT	CASSVSSTARSVVGNTEAFF
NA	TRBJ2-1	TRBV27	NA	TGTGCCAGCAGTGTTAACTTCGGAAATGAGCAGTTCTTC	CASSVNFGNEQFF
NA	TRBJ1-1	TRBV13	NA	TGTGCCAGCGGGCGGGGGCAGAACACTGAAGCTTTCTTT	CASGRGQNTEAFF
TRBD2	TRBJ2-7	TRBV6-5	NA	TGTGCCAGCAGTTACTCGTGGGGGGGCGAGCAGTACTTC	CASSYSWGGEQYF
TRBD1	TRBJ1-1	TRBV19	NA	TGTGCCAGTAGTATAGGGGGACAGGGGTTAGACACTGAAGCTTTCTTT	CASSIGGQGLDTEAFF
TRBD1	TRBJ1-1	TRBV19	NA	TGTGCCAGTAACCTCGGACAGGTACCGAACACTGAAGCTTTCTTT	CASNLGQVPNTEAFF
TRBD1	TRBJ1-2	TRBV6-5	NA	TGTGCCAGCAGTTACTCTTCAGGGGGCAATGGCTACACCTTC	CASSYSSGGNGYTF
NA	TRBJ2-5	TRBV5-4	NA	TGTGCCAGCAGCGCGGTGAAGGCCTCGACCCAGTACTTC	CASSAVKASTQYF
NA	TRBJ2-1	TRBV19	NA	TGTGCCAGTAGTATCGGGTGGATCAATGAGCAGTTCTTC	CASSIGWINEQFF
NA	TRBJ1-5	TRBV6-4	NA	TGTGCCAGCAGCCGGGAGGGCTATAGCAATCAGCCCCAGCATTTT	CASSREGYSNQPQHF
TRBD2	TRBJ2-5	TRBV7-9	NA	TGTGCCAGCAGCCTCTTGCGGGGGGGCTTACAAGAGACCCAGTACTTC	CASSLLRGGLQETQYF